Shown below are 14 T cell receptor beta chains from a single sample sequenced in a study of CD8+ T cells in alopecia areata. Stated treatment: oral pan-JAK inhibitor, 5-10 mg twice daily. TCR sequencing used cDNA made by reverse transcription of extracted RNA. The protocol was immunoSEQ multiplex PCR, while the TCRdb copy is restricted to in-frame clones and leaves out a portion. The sample comprises 150,000 to 200,000 clones, just under 65% of which are singletons, and about 1.3% rests with the top ten. The sample consisted of CD4+ T cells sorted from blood, taken at approximately week 50, from a patient treated with tofacitinib. The receptor source for this set is a human donor with alopecia areata.

This sequence joins TRBV19 and TRBJ2-3; D gene ambiguous. CDR1 is LNHDA, CDR2 SQIVND, per germline (reference sequence). V was trimmed by 5 bases and J by 4 bases, leaving 1 base between them. The CDR3 runs 10 residues. CDR3 sequence reads: CASSSDTQYF. The CDR3 DNA is TGTGCCAGTAGTTCAGATACGCAGTATTTT.

The J gene is TRBJ1-5, the V gene TRBV2, with a tentative D call TRBD1 (5 bases). Germline-derived CDR1 and CDR2 are SNHLY and FYNNEI. Trimming cost V 8 bases and J 1 base, with 18 bases left between them. This CDR3 has 16 residues. The CDR3 loop is CASSEEGRTSNQPQHF. In DNA, the CDR3 is TGTGCCAGCTCCGAGGAGGGGAGAACCAGCAATCAGCCCCAGCATTTT.

The CDR3 protein is CAGSAGGEKLFF. DNA for the CDR3: TGTGCCGGCTCGGCAGGGGGCGAAAAACTGTTTTTT. The rearrangement joins TRBV30 to TRBJ1-4, with 8 nucleotides matching TRBD1. This CDR3 has 12 residues. Germline assignment: CDR1 GTSNPN and CDR2 SVGIG (reference sequence). Germline trimming cut 8 bases from V and 8 bases from J; bases unmatched to any gene: 7. Looking up the rest from reference TRBV30 and TRBJ1-4 gives the full variable domain: SQTIHQWPATLVQPVGSPLSLECTVEGTSNPNLYWYRQAAGRGLQLLFYSVGIGQISSEVPQNLSASRPQDRQFILSSKKLLLSDSGFYLCAGSAGGEKLFFGSGTQLSVL.

The rearrangement links TRBV5-6 to TRBJ1-5; D remains ambiguous. The CDR3 length is 13 residues. V lost 2 bases and J 8 bases, leaving 11 bases between the germline ends. The V gene's germline CDR1 is SGHDT and CDR2 YYEEEE. The CDR3: CASSFRSEKPQHF. CDR3 sequence (DNA): TGTGCCAGCAGCTTTAGGTCGGAGAAGCCCCAGCATTTT.

V is TRBV19 and J is TRBJ1-6; possible D gene TRBD1, 5 bases. The CDR3 has 12 amino acids. V lost 6 bases and J 9 bases, leaving 9 bases between the germline ends. Germline CDR1 LNHDA, CDR2 SQIVND (reference sequence). The CDR3 is CASSRVASPLHF. CDR3 bases: TGTGCCAGTAGCAGGGTAGCTTCACCCCTCCACTTT.

V and J are TRBV10-3 and TRBJ1-5, with D uncertain. V was pared by 8 bases and J by 0 bases, with 14 bases between. CDR3 length equals 15 residues. CDR1 is ENHRY, CDR2 SYGVKD, per germline. CDR3 protein: CAIGVVNTSNQPQHF. In DNA, the CDR3 is TGTGCCATCGGGGTAGTGAACACTAGCAATCAGCCCCAGCATTTT.

This chain links TRBV2 with TRBJ1-2; D is unresolved. The CDR3 spans 12 residues. Germline V gene data show CDR1 as SNHLY and CDR2 as FYNNEI. Deletions cut 6 bases from V and 2 bases from J, with 7 bases between. The CDR3 reads CASSKGNYGYTF. The CDR3 DNA reads as TGTGCCAGCAGCAAGGGAAACTATGGCTACACCTTC.

This clone was seen more than once but under ten times. V usage is TRBV29-1 and J usage is TRBJ2-7; 7 bases agree with TRBD1. There are 13 residues in the CDR3. Trimming took 6 bases from V and 7 from J; bases not matched to a gene: 12. Germline lookup yields CDR1 SQVTM and CDR2 ANQGSEA. CDR3 amino acids: CSVAGGSAGEQYF. For the CDR3, the DNA is TGCAGCGTAGCAGGGGGTTCGGCCGGTGAGCAGTACTTC.

This clone was detected a few times. The rearrangement joins TRBV28 to TRBJ1-5, with D uncertain. With 6 bases removed from V and 3 bases from J, the gap between germline ends came to 6 bases. The CDR3 totals 12 residues. Germline V gene data show CDR1 as MDHEN and CDR2 as SYDVKM. CDR3 sequence reads: CASRLLNQPQHF. The CDR3 DNA is TGTGCCAGCAGACTACTCAATCAGCCCCAGCATTTT.

J is TRBJ2-7 and V is TRBV5-6; D may match TRBD1 or TRBD2 (5 bases each). Germline values: CDR1 SGHDT, CDR2 YYEEEE. V was shortened by 2 bases and J by 4 bases, with 16 bases between the two germline ends. The CDR3 totals 15 residues. The CDR3 coding sequence is TGTGCCAGCAGCTTTGACTCGAGGGGTACATACGAGCAGTACTTC. It specifies CASSFDSRGTYEQYF.

The gene calls are TRBV5-1 and TRBJ2-1; TRBD2 might be the D (6 bases). Trimming shortened V by 0 bases and J by 9 bases, and 16 bases separated the two germline ends. CDR1 is SGHRS, CDR2 YFSETQ, per germline. The CDR3 is made up of 15 amino acids. CDR3 in DNA: TGCGCCAGCAGCTTGGCCTTGGGGTTAGCGGCTGAGCAGTTCTTC. It translates to CASSLALGLAAEQFF.

J is TRBJ2-3 and V is TRBV6-1, with D perhaps being TRBD1 or TRBD2 (6 bases each). The length of the CDR3 is 15 residues. V was pared by 5 bases and J by 4 bases, with 16 bases between. The germline CDR1 and CDR2 sequences are MNHNS and SASEGT. CDR3 bases: TGTGCCAGCAGTAACGGGGGCGCCGGGGCAGATACGCAGTATTTT. Translation gives CASSNGGAGADTQYF.

DNA for the CDR3: TGTGCCAGCAGCGTAGATCCGGCAGGTCCGCAGTATTTT. It translates to CASSVDPAGPQYF. The chain uses TRBV9 and TRBJ2-3, with D uncertain. The V and J ends lost 0 bases and 10 bases respectively, with 12 bases between them. Germline values: CDR1 SGDLS, CDR2 YYNGEE. This CDR3 has 13 residues.

This clone showed up just a few times. Other DNA sequences of this sample code for an identical CDR3. The chain has TRBV20-1 and TRBJ2-7, with D unclear. The V end was cut by 1 base, the J end by 4 bases, with 5 bases between. Germline CDR1 is DFQATT and CDR2 is SNEGSKA (reference sequence). The CDR3 runs 11 residues. The CDR3 DNA reads as TGCAGTGCTAGAGTTTTATACGAGCAGTACTTC. It specifies CSARVLYEQYF.